Presented here are 18 T cell receptor beta chains from one specimen sequenced in a study of blood T cell repertoires in COVID-19. This table comes from immunoSEQ multiplex PCR, and its TCRdb copy is limited to in-frame clones, with some not included. The table lists around 190,000 clones, over 80% of them singletons, with roughly 7.5% in the top ten. Sequenced material: peripheral blood. The source is a woman between 65 and 79 years old with COVID-19, enrolled during active disease.

The chain carries TRBV6-1 and TRBJ2-5; a possible D gene is TRBD1 (5 bases). CDR1 and CDR2 (germline): MNHNS, SASEGT. With 0 bases removed from V and 3 bases from J, the gap between germline ends came to 11 bases. This CDR3 contains 15 residues. CDR3 sequence: CASSEARGAEETQYF. The CDR3 DNA sequence: TGTGCCAGCAGTGAAGCGCGTGGGGCGGAAGAGACCCAGTACTTC.

The chain combines TRBV10-1 with TRBJ2-1; the D gene is possibly TRBD1 (6 bases). The CDR3 totals 15 residues. The germline CDR1 and CDR2 sequences are WNHNN and SYGVQD (reference sequence). Trimming left V 0 bases short and J 5 bases short, with 11 bases between. CDR3 nucleotide sequence: TGCGCCAGCAGTGAGTCCCTGGGGGCAGACAATGAGCAGTTCTTC. It is translated as CASSESLGADNEQFF.

The chain combines TRBV27 with TRBJ2-3, with 10 bases lining up with TRBD1. V shed 1 base and J 4 bases; nucleotides not matched to a gene: 5. Looked up from germline, CDR1 is MNHEY and CDR2 is SMNVEV (reference sequence). This CDR3 has 16 amino acids. CDR3 nucleotide sequence: TGTGCCAGCAGTTTATATAGGGACAGGGGAGCAGATACGCAGTATTTT. Encoded protein: CASSLYRDRGADTQYF.

The genes are TRBV19 and TRBJ2-7; possible D gene TRBD1, 6 bases. CDR3 length: 15 residues. Per germline, CDR1 LNHDA and CDR2 SQIVND (reference sequence). Trimming cost V 1 base and J 0 bases, with 10 bases left between them. The DNA for the CDR3 is TGTGCCAGTAGTATAGTTAGGGACACCTCCTACGAGCAGTACTTC. Translated, it gives CASSIVRDTSYEQYF.

The chain carries TRBV3-1 (or the pseudogene TRBV3-2) and TRBJ2-3, with 9 bases that match TRBD2. Per germline, CDR1 LGHDT and CDR2 YNNKEL (reference sequence). The ends lost 5 bases at V and 1 base at J; junction bases unmatched: 1. The CDR3 is 14 amino acids. CDR3 coding DNA: TGTGCCAGCAGCGCTAGCGGGGGCACAGATACGCAGTATTTT. Amino acids: CASSASGGTDTQYF.

The chain joins TRBV5-1 to TRBJ1-2; 10 nucleotides align to TRBD1. This CDR3 spans 16 amino acids. The V gene's germline CDR1 is SGHRS and CDR2 YFSETQ. The V and J ends lost 2 bases and 2 bases, in that order; junction bases with no gene match: 6. The CDR3 DNA follows: TGCGCCAGCAGCTTTATGGGACAGGGGAAAAACTATGGCTACACCTTC. Protein product: CASSFMGQGKNYGYTF.

The CDR3 region is CASSLGQVGELFF. The CDR3 bases are TGTGCCAGCAGCTTAGGCCAGGTCGGGGAGCTGTTTTTT. This sequence joins TRBV7-2 and TRBJ2-2, with D uncertain. Germline-derived CDR1 and CDR2 are SGHTA and FQGNSA. Trimming pared 1 base from V and 7 bases from J, leaving 7 bases between. The CDR3 contains 13 residues.

V gene TRBV7-9 combines with J gene TRBJ2-1; 12 bases match TRBD2. The germline V gene encodes CDR1 SEHNR and CDR2 FQNEAQ (reference sequence). The CDR3 has 19 amino acids. The junction had 10 bases not matched to a gene; V was cut back by 4 bases and J by 0 bases. As DNA, the CDR3 is TGTGCCAGCAGCTGGACTAGCGGGGAAAAGGGTTCCTCCTACAATGAGCAGTTCTTC. This sequence encodes CASSWTSGEKGSSYNEQFF.

This rearrangement joins TRBV6-5 to TRBJ1-2, with 8 bases fitting TRBD1. V was pared by 6 bases and J by 5 bases, with 8 bases of the junction left unmatched. Germline V gene sequence: CDR1 MNHEY, CDR2 SVGAGI. This CDR3 is 14 amino acids long. The DNA for the CDR3 is TGTGCCAGCAGCCAGGGCTGGACAGGGTATGGCTACACCTTC. This codes for CASSQGWTGYGYTF.

The table lists this clone with a few counts. This rearrangement joins TRBV28 to TRBJ2-7; TRBD1 matches at 7 bases. V shed 10 bases, J shed 3 bases, and the junction held 6 bases outside the gene matches. The length of the CDR3 is 12 residues. From germline, CDR1 is MDHEN and CDR2 SYDVKM. The CDR3: CAIKDRSYEQYF. The CDR3 DNA sequence: TGTGCCATTAAGGACAGGAGCTACGAGCAGTACTTC.

The chain uses TRBV28 and TRBJ2-1, with D maybe TRBD1 (6 bases). The CDR3 is 15 residues long. Germline assignment: CDR1 MDHEN and CDR2 SYDVKM. Between the trimmed V and J ends, which lost 7 bases and 4 bases, there was a span of 17 bases. The CDR3 region has the DNA TGTGCCAGCATCGATTCACAGGGTAAATACAATGAGCAGTTCTTC. It is translated as CASIDSQGKYNEQFF.

This chain links TRBV2 with TRBJ2-1, with a weak D call TRBD2 (6 bases). Germline V gene lookup returns CDR1 SNHLY and CDR2 FYNNEI. The CDR3 consists of 15 residues. Deletions cut 4 bases from V and 8 bases from J, with 18 bases between. Here the CDR3 DNA reads TGTGCCAGCAGTGGGGGACTCGAGAAGTTCGATGAGCAGTTCTTC. It encodes CASSGGLEKFDEQFF.

This chain uses TRBV25-1 with TRBJ1-2; 8 bases are a match to TRBD1. J gave up 8 bases and V 0 bases, and 8 bases lay outside the gene matches. CDR1 is MGHDK and CDR2 is SYGVNS in the germline V gene. The CDR3 is made up of 15 amino acids. The CDR3 sequence is CASSEYGQGAVGYTF. The CDR3 DNA follows: TGTGCCAGCAGTGAATATGGGCAGGGGGCTGTCGGCTACACCTTC.

The table lists this clone with a few counts. The chain employs TRBV2 and TRBJ1-5, with D possibly being TRBD1 (5 bases). Germline lookup yields CDR1 SNHLY and CDR2 FYNNEI. This CDR3 region has 13 residues. With 7 bases removed from V and 2 bases from J, the gap between germline ends came to 9 bases. The CDR3 here is CASTRAGNQPQHF. The CDR3 nucleotides read TGTGCCAGCACCAGGGCGGGCAATCAGCCCCAGCATTTT.

This chain uses TRBV18 with TRBJ2-5; D gene ambiguous. V was pared by 3 bases and J by 5 bases, with 10 bases between. This CDR3 contains 13 residues. CDR1 is KGHSH and CDR2 is LQKENI in the germline V gene. The CDR3 region is CASSPEIRETQYF. The CDR3 DNA follows: TGTGCCAGCTCACCGGAGATCCGGGAGACCCAGTACTTC.

This clone appeared once. The V call is TRBV29-1, the J call TRBJ2-3, with D hard to call. The V gene lost 8 bases and the J gene lost 3 bases, with 9 bases spanning the gap. Germline lookup yields CDR1 SQVTM and CDR2 ANQGSEA. This CDR3 spans 11 amino acids. CDR3 loop: CSSRVTDTQYF. Written as DNA, the CDR3 is TGCAGCTCACGAGTGACAGATACGCAGTATTTT.

This rearrangement joins TRBV14 to TRBJ2-3, with 9 bases matching TRBD2. CDR1 is SGHDN, CDR2 FVKESK, per germline. Germline trimming cut 0 bases from V and 3 bases from J; bases unmatched to any gene: 1. This CDR3 spans 15 amino acids. This CDR3 is CASSQDTSGTDTQYF. CDR3 DNA sequence: TGTGCCAGCAGCCAAGATACTAGCGGGACAGATACGCAGTATTTT.

The chain couples TRBV6-2 or TRBV6-3 to TRBJ2-2; 8 bases align to TRBD1. CDR3 length: 18 residues. The germline V gene has CDR1 MNHEY and CDR2 SVGEGT. V dropped 0 bases and J dropped 1; count of bases not matched to a gene: 7. DNA for the CDR3: TGTGCCAGCAGTTACTCGGCAGGGGGCGCTTGGAACACCGGGGAGCTGTTTTTT. Translated: CASSYSAGGAWNTGELFF.